These T cell receptor beta chains were read from a single sample in a study of shared clonotypes between healthy human individuals. Assay used: immunoSEQ multiplex PCR; TCRdb lists only in-frame clones, some missing. The sample shows approximately 590,000 clones, 95% to 96% of them seen only once. The sequencing sample was made of naive CD8+ T cells sorted from blood. These receptors were collected from a woman in her twenties or thirties in good health. CDR3s include the opening cysteine and the closing phenylalanine or tryptophan. A D gene is named only where the DNA matches it firmly. Only part of the rows carry a size: once, few, many, or a class if the clone is expanded.

J,size,V,D,CDR3,DNA
TRBJ2-7,.,TRBV6-6,.,CASIFASEQYF,TGTGCCAGCATCTTCGCGTCCGAGCAGTACTTC
TRBJ2-2,.,TRBV27,TRBD2,CASSLLTSANTGELFF,TGTGCCAGCAGTTTATTGACTAGCGCTAACACCGGGGAGCTGTTTTTT
TRBJ2-3,.,TRBV9,TRBD2,CASSAGTRSFGDTQYF,TGTGCCAGCAGCGCAGGGACTAGAAGTTTTGGAGATACGCAGTATTTT
TRBJ1-3,.,TRBV30,.,CAWGGPDTIYF,TGTGCCTGGGGGGGCCCTGACACCATATATTTT
TRBJ2-7,.,TRBV19,.,CASSIEGGNSYEQYF,TGTGCCAGTAGTATCGAGGGGGGAAACTCCTACGAGCAGTACTTC
TRBJ2-5,.,TRBV27,TRBD2,CASRVFSTSGYQETQYF,TGTGCCAGCAGAGTTTTTAGCACTAGCGGGTATCAAGAGACCCAGTACTTC
TRBJ2-3,.,TRBV6-6,.,CASSYQSTDTQYF,TGTGCCAGCAGTTACCAAAGCACAGATACGCAGTATTTT
TRBJ2-7,.,TRBV5-4,TRBD1,CASSTGAHEQYF,TGTGCCAGCAGCACAGGGGCCCACGAGCAGTACTTC
TRBJ2-7,.,TRBV29-1,TRBD2,CSVRGTSGRIYEQYF,TGCAGCGTTCGAGGGACTAGCGGGAGAATTTACGAGCAGTACTTC
TRBJ1-4,.,TRBV28,TRBD1,CASSGWTGTNEKLFF,TGTGCCAGCAGTGGATGGACAGGGACAAATGAAAAACTGTTTTTT
TRBJ2-3,.,TRBV27,TRBD2,CATTVAGASDTQYF,TGTGCCACCACAGTAGCGGGGGCGTCAGATACGCAGTATTTT
TRBJ2-7,.,TRBV29-1,.,CSYLVRGEQYF,TGCAGCTATCTTGTTAGGGGCGAGCAGTACTTC
TRBJ2-3,once,TRBV5-1,.,CASSLSGPTQYF,TGCGCCAGCAGCTTGTCAGGACCAACGCAGTATTTT
TRBJ1-1,.,TRBV14,TRBD1,CASSRQGFWNTEAFF,TGTGCCAGCAGCCGACAGGGGTTTTGGAACACTGAAGCTTTCTTT
TRBJ2-7,.,TRBV4-1,.,CASSYEFAYEQYF,TGCGCCAGCAGTTACGAGTTCGCCTACGAGCAGTACTTC
TRBJ2-7,.,TRBV19,.,CASSIAGEQYF,TGTGCCAGTAGTATAGCGGGCGAGCAGTACTTC
TRBJ1-5,.,TRBV2,TRBD1,CASSHRGDGGIGNQPQHF,TGTGCCAGCAGCCACAGGGGAGATGGAGGGATCGGCAATCAGCCCCAGCATTTT
TRBJ2-7,.,TRBV7-9,TRBD1,CAFDRGPSSYEQYF,TGTGCCTTTGACAGGGGACCGAGCTCCTACGAGCAGTACTTC
TRBJ2-3,.,TRBV28,TRBD1,CASSTLLRGRDTQYF,TGTGCCAGCAGTACGCTTCTGAGGGGGCGAGATACGCAGTATTTT
TRBJ2-2,.,TRBV11-2,TRBD2,CASSLPSGTGGELFF,TGTGCCAGCAGCCTTCCTAGCGGGACGGGCGGGGAGCTGTTTTTT
TRBJ2-7,.,TRBV28,.,CASSLSPGDRDF,TGTGCCAGCAGTTTATCGCCGGGGGATCGGGACTTC
TRBJ2-1,.,TRBV7-6,.,CASSYTYSNKNYEQFF,TGTGCCAGCAGCTATACCTACAGCAATAAGAACTATGAGCAGTTCTTC
TRBJ2-7,.,TRBV11-1,.,CASSLAGSYEQYF,TGTGCCAGCAGCTTAGCGGGTTCCTACGAGCAGTACTTC
TRBJ1-2,.,TRBV13,.,CASSVTGSDYGYTF,TGTGCCAGCAGCGTAACAGGGAGCGACTATGGCTACACCTTC
TRBJ2-7,.,TRBV4-2,TRBD1,CASSQERGGGYEQYF,TGTGCCAGCAGCCAAGAGAGAGGGGGCGGCTACGAGCAGTACTTC
TRBJ2-1,.,TRBV27,.,CASSSGARAVNEQFF,TGTGCCAGCAGTTCTGGGGCCAGGGCGGTCAATGAGCAGTTCTTC
TRBJ1-5,.,TRBV27,TRBD1,CASSLSRTGYQPQHF,TGTGCCAGCAGTTTATCGCGGACAGGGTATCAGCCCCAGCATTTT
TRBJ2-2,.,TRBV7-6,TRBD2,CASSDDLAGVPGELFF,TGTGCCAGCAGCGACGACCTAGCGGGAGTACCCGGGGAGCTGTTTTTT
TRBJ2-7,.,TRBV6-1,TRBD2,CASSEGLDTSYEQYF,TGTGCCAGCAGTGAGGGACTAGACACCTCCTACGAGCAGTACTTC
TRBJ1-4,.,TRBV30,.,CAWSDQGHSFF,TGTGCCTGGAGTGACCAGGGGCATAGTTTTTTT
TRBJ1-1,.,TRBV6-1,.,CASSEAGSNTEAFF,TGTGCCAGCAGTGAAGCGGGCTCGAACACTGAAGCTTTCTTT
TRBJ2-7,.,TRBV28,.,CASSENRGPYEQYF,TGTGCCAGCAGCGAAAACAGAGGGCCCTACGAGCAGTACTTC
TRBJ2-7,.,TRBV28,TRBD2,CATKGLAGGYEQYF,TGTGCCACGAAGGGACTAGCGGGAGGCTACGAGCAGTACTTC
TRBJ2-1,.,TRBV7-9,.,CASSASSAEVNEQFF,TGTGCCAGCAGCGCCTCCTCAGCGGAGGTCAATGAGCAGTTCTTC
TRBJ2-5,.,TRBV7-9,TRBD2,CASSQGLAGVETQYF,TGTGCCAGCAGCCAAGGACTAGCGGGAGTGGAGACCCAGTACTTC
TRBJ2-1,.,TRBV10-1,TRBD2,CASSESRGGGSSYNEQFF,TGCGCCAGCAGTGAGTCGAGAGGAGGCGGGAGTAGTTACAATGAGCAGTTCTTC
TRBJ2-2,.,TRBV4-1,.,CASSHGVPSGELFF,TGCGCCAGCAGCCATGGGGTCCCATCCGGGGAGCTGTTTTTT
TRBJ2-2,.,TRBV27,.,CASDSGTGELFF,TGTGCCAGCGACTCTGGCACCGGGGAGCTGTTTTTT
TRBJ1-1,.,TRBV27,.,CASRGGGTEAFF,TGTGCCAGCAGGGGGGGAGGGACTGAAGCTTTCTTT
TRBJ2-2,.,TRBV14,.,CASSPRLGVHTGELFF,TGTGCCAGCAGCCCCCGGCTAGGTGTGCACACCGGGGAGCTGTTTTTT
TRBJ2-7,.,TRBV19,.,CASGIGTAGHEQYF,TGTGCCAGTGGAATCGGGACGGCAGGCCACGAGCAGTACTTC
TRBJ1-1,.,TRBV2,TRBD1,CASTDRGRDTEAFF,TGTGCCAGCACGGACAGGGGCCGCGACACTGAAGCTTTCTTT
TRBJ2-7,.,TRBV29-1,.,CSVEDPELYEQYF,TGCAGCGTTGAAGATCCAGAACTCTACGAGCAGTACTTC
TRBJ2-1,.,TRBV6-5,.,CASSYSTSYNEQFF,TGTGCCAGCAGTTACTCGACTAGCTACAATGAGCAGTTCTTC
TRBJ2-7,.,TRBV5-1,.,CASSLDRAYEQYF,TGCGCCAGCAGCTTGGACAGGGCCTACGAGCAGTACTTC
TRBJ1-1,.,TRBV6-5,.,CASTSNTEAFF,TGTGCCAGCACCTCGAACACTGAAGCTTTCTTT
TRBJ2-7,once,TRBV28,.,CASSPGRAAEQYF,TGTGCCAGCAGTCCCGGGCGGGCGGCCGAGCAGTACTTC
TRBJ1-5,.,TRBV9,.,CASSYRNQPQHF,TGTGCCAGCAGTTACCGAAATCAGCCCCAGCATTTT
TRBJ2-3,.,TRBV6-5,TRBD1,CASSSSTGVADTQYF,TGTGCCAGCAGTTCATCCACAGGGGTGGCAGATACGCAGTATTTT
TRBJ1-2,.,TRBV27,.,CASSLKAAYYGYTF,TGTGCCAGCAGTTTAAAGGCAGCTTACTATGGCTACACCTTC